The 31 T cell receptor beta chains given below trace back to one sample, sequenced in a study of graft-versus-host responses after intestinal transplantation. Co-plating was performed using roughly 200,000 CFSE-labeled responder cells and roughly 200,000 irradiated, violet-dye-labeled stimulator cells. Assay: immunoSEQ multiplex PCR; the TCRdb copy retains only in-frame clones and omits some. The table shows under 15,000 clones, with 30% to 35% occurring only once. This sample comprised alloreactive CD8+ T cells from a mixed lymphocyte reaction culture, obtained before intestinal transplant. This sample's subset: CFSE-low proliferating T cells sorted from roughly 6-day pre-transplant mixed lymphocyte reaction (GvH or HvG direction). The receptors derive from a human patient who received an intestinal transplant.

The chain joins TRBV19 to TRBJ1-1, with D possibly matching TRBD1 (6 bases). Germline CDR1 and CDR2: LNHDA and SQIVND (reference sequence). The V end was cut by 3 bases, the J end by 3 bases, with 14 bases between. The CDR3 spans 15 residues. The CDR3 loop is CASSIWGRQDTEAFF. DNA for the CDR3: TGTGCCAGTAGTATCTGGGGGCGGCAAGACACTGAAGCTTTCTTT.

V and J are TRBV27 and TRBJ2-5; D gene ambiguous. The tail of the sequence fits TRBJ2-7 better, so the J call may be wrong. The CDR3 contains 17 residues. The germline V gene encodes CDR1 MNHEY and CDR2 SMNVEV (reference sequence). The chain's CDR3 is CASSSLPGTASSYEQYF. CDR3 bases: TGTGCCAGCAGTTCCCTACCTGGAACGGCGAGCTCCTACGAGCAGTACTTC.

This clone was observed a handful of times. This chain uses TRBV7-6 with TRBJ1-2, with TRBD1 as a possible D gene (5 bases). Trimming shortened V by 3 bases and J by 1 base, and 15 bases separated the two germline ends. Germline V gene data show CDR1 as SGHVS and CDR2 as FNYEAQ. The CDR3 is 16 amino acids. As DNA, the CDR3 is TGTGCCAGCAGCTTCGGAGACAGATCCTATAACTATGGCTACACCTTC. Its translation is CASSFGDRSYNYGYTF.

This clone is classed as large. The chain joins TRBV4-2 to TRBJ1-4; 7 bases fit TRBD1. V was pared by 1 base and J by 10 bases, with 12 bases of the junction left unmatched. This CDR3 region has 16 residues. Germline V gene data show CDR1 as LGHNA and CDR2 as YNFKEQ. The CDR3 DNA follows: TGTGCCAGCAGCCAAGCTAACACGCAGGGGGTCGGAAAACTGTTTTTT. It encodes CASSQANTQGVGKLFF.

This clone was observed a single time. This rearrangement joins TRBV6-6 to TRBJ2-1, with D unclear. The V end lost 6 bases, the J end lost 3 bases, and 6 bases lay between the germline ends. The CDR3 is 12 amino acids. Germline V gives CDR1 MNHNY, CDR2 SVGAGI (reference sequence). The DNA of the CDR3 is TGTGCCAGCAGCCACTACTACAATGAGCAGTTCTTC. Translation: CASSHYYNEQFF.

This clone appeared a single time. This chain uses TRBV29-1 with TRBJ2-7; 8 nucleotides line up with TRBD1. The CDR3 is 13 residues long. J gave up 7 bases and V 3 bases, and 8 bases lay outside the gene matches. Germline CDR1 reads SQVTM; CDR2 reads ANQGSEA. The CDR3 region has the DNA TGCAGCGTTGAGGCCGGACAGGGTGAAGAGCAGTACTTC. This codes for CSVEAGQGEEQYF.

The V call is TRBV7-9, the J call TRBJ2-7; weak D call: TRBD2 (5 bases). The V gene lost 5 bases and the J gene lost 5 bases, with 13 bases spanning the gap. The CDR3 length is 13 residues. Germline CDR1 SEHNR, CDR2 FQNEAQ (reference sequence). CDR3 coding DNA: TGTGCCAGCAGCGCCTTTCGGGGAGACGAGCAGTACTTC. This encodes CASSAFRGDEQYF.

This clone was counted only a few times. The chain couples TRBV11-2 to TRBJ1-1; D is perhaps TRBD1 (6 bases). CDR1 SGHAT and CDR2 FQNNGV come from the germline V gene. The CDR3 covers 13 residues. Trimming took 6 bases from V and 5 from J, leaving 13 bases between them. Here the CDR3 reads CASSHTGRTEAFF. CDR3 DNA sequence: TGTGCCAGCAGTCATACAGGGAGGACTGAAGCTTTCTTT.

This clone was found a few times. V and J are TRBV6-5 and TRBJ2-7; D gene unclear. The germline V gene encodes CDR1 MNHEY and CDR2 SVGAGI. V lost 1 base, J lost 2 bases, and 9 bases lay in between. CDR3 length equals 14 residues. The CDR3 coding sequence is TGTGCCAGCAGTTACTTGCCAGCGACCTACGAGCAGTACTTC. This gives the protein CASSYLPATYEQYF.

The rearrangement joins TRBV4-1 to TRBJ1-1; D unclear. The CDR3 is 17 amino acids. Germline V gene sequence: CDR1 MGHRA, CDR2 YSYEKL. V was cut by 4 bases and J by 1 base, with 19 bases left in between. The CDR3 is CASSLVSVGYSNTEAFF. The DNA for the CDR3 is TGCGCCAGCAGCCTGGTTTCTGTGGGTTACTCGAACACTGAAGCTTTCTTT.

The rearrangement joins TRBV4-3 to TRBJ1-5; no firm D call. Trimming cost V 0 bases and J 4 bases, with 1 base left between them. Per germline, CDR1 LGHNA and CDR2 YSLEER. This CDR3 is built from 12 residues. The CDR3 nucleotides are TGCGCCAGCAGCCAAGAGAATCAGCCCCAGCATTTT. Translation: CASSQENQPQHF.

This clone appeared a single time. Written as DNA, the CDR3 is TGCGCCAGCAGCTTGGAAGGACAGGGGGCGGGTGAGCAGTACTTC. Translated: CASSLEGQGAGEQYF. This chain connects TRBV5-1 to TRBJ2-7, with 11 bases lining up with TRBD1. The CDR3 loop spans 15 amino acids. Germline values: CDR1 SGHRS, CDR2 YFSETQ. V dropped 0 bases and J dropped 7; count of bases not matched to a gene: 6.

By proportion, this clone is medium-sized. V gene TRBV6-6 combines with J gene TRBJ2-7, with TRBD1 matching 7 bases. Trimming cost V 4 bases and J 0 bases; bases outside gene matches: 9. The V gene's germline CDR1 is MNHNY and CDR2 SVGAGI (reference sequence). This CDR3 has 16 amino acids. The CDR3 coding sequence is TGTGCCAGCAGTTCTACAGGGGTTGTAGCCTCCTACGAGCAGTACTTC. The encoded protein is CASSSTGVVASYEQYF.

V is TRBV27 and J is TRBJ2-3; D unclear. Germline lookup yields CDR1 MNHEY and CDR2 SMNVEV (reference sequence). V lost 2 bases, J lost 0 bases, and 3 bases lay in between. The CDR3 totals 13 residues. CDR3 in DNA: TGTGCCAGCAGTTTAAGCAGCACAGATACGCAGTATTTT. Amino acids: CASSLSSTDTQYF.

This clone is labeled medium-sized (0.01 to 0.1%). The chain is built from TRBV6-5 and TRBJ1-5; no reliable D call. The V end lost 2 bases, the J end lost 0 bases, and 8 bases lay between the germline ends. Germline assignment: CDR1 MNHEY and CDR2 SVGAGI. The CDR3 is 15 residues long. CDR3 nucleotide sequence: TGTGCCAGCAGTTACACCGCGTATAGCAATCAGCCCCAGCATTTT. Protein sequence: CASSYTAYSNQPQHF.

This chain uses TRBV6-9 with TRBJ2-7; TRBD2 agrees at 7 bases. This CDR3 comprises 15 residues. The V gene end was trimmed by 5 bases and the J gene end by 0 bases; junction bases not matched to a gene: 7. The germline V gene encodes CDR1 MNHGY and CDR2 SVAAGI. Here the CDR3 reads CASSEIAGTSYEQYF. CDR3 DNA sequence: TGTGCCAGCAGTGAAATAGCGGGCACCTCCTACGAGCAGTACTTC.

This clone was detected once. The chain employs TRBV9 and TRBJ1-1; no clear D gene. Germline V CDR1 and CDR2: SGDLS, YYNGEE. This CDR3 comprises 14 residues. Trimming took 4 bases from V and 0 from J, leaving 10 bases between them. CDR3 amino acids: CASSPHGMNTEAFF. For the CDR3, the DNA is TGTGCCAGCAGCCCACACGGCATGAACACTGAAGCTTTCTTT. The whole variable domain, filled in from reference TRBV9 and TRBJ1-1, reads DSGVTQTPKHLITATGQRVTLRCSPRSGDLSVYWYQQSLDQGLQFLIQYYNGEERAKGNILERFSAQQFPDLHSELNLSSLELGDSALYFCASSPHGMNTEAFFGQGTRLTVV.

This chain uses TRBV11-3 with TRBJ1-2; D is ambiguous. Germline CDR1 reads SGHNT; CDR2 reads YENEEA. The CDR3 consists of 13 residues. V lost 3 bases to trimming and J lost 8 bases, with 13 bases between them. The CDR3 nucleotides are TGTGCCAGCAGCTTCGGACCCCTGGGGGGCTACACCTTC. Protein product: CASSFGPLGGYTF.

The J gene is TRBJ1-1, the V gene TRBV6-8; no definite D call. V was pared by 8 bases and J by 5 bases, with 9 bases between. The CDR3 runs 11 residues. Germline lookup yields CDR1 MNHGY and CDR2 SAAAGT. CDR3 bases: TGTGCCAGCGAGAGAGGAACTGAAGCTTTCTTT. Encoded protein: CASERGTEAFF.

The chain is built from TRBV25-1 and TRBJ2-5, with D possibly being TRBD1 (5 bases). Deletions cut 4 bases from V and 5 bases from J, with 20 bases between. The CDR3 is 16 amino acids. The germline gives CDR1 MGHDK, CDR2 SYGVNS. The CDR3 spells CASSAGLFIFGETQYF. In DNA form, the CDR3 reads TGTGCCAGCAGTGCAGGGTTGTTCATATTTGGGGAGACCCAGTACTTC.

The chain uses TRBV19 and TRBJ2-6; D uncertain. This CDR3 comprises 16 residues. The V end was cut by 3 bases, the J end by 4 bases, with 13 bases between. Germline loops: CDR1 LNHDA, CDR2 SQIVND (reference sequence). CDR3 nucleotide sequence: TGTGCCAGTAGTATTAGGACGGTCATCGGGGCCAACGTCCTGACTTTC. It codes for CASSIRTVIGANVLTF. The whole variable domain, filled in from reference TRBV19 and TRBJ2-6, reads DGGITQSPKYLFRKEGQNVTLSCEQNLNHDAMYWYRQDPGQGLRLIYYSQIVNDFQKGDIAEGYSVSREKKESFPLTVTSAQKNPTAFYLCASSIRTVIGANVLTFGAGSRLTVL.

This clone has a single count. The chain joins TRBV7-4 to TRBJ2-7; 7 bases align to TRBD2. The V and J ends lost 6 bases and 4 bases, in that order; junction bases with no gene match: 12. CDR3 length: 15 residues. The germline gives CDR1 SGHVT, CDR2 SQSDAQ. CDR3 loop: CASSNFASGVYEQYF. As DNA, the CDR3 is TGTGCCAGCAGTAACTTCGCTAGCGGAGTTTACGAGCAGTACTTC.

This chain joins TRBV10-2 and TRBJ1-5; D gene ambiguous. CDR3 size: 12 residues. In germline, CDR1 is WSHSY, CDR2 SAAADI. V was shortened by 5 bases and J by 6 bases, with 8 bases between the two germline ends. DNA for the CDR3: TGCGCCAGCAGTCCGGAGGGTCAGCCCCAGCATTTT. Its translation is CASSPEGQPQHF.

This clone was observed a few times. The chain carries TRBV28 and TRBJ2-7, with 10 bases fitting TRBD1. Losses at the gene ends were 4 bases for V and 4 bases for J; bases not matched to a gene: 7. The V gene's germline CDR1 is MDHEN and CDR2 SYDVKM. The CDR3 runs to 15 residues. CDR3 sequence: CASSYRTGGLYEQYF. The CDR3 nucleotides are TGTGCCAGCAGTTATCGGACAGGGGGTCTGTACGAGCAGTACTTC. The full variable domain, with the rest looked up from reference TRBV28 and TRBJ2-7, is DVKVTQSSRYLVKRTGEKVFLECVQDMDHENMFWYRQDPGLGLRLIYFSYDVKMKEKGDIPEGYSVSREKKERFSLILESASTNQTSMYLCASSYRTGGLYEQYFGPGTRLTVT.

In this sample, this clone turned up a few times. CDR3 residues: CASSLGALAGYQETQYF. The CDR3 bases are TGTGCCAGCAGCTTAGGGGCCTTAGCGGGGTACCAAGAGACCCAGTACTTC. J is TRBJ2-5 and V is TRBV7-3; 8 nucleotides match TRBD2. Germline trimming cut 2 bases from V and 0 bases from J; bases unmatched to any gene: 8. In germline, CDR1 is SGHTA, CDR2 FQGTGA. CDR3 length equals 17 residues. Combining the CDR3 with reference TRBV7-3 and TRBJ2-5 gives the whole variable domain GAGVSQTPSNKVTEKGKYVELRCDPISGHTALYWYRQSLGQGPEFLIYFQGTGAADDSGLPNDRFFAVRPEGSVSTLKIQRTERGDSAVYLCASSLGALAGYQETQYFGPGTRLLVL.

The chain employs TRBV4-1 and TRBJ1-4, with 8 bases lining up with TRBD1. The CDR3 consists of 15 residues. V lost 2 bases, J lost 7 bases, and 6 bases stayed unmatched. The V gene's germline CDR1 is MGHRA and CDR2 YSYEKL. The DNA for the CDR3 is TGCGCCAGCAGCCAAAACACAGGGGGTCCTGAAAAACTGTTTTTT. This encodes CASSQNTGGPEKLFF.

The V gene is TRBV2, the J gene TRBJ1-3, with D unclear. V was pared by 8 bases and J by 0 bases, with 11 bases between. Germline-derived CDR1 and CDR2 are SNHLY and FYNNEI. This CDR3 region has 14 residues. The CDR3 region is CASAGRTSGNTIYF. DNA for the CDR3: TGTGCCAGCGCTGGACGGACCTCTGGAAACACCATATATTTT.

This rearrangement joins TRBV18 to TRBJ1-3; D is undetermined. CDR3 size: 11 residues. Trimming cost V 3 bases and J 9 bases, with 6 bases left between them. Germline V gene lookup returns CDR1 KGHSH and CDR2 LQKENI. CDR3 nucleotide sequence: TGTGCCAGCTCACCTTTGGGCACCATATATTTT. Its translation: CASSPLGTIYF.

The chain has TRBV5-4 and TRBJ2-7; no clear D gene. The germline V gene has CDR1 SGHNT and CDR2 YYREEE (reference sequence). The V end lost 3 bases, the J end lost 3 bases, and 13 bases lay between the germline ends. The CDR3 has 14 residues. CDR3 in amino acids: CASSWGISNYEQYF. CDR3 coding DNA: TGTGCCAGCAGCTGGGGAATTTCAAACTACGAGCAGTACTTC.

CDR3 region: CASSPGLYASEQYF. The CDR3 nucleotides read TGTGCCAGCAGCCCGGGACTTTACGCATCTGAGCAGTACTTC. The rearrangement joins TRBV28 to TRBJ2-7, with D possibly matching TRBD2 (6 bases). The V and J ends lost 6 bases and 7 bases respectively, with 19 bases between them. This CDR3 is built from 14 residues. The V gene's germline CDR1 is MDHEN and CDR2 SYDVKM.

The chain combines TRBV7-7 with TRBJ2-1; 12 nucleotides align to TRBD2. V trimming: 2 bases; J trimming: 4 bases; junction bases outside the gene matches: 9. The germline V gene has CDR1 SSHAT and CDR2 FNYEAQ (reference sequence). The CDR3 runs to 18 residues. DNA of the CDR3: TGTGCCAGCAGCTTACAACTAGCGGGAGGAGGCGGTTACAATGAGCAGTTCTTC. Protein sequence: CASSLQLAGGGGYNEQFF.